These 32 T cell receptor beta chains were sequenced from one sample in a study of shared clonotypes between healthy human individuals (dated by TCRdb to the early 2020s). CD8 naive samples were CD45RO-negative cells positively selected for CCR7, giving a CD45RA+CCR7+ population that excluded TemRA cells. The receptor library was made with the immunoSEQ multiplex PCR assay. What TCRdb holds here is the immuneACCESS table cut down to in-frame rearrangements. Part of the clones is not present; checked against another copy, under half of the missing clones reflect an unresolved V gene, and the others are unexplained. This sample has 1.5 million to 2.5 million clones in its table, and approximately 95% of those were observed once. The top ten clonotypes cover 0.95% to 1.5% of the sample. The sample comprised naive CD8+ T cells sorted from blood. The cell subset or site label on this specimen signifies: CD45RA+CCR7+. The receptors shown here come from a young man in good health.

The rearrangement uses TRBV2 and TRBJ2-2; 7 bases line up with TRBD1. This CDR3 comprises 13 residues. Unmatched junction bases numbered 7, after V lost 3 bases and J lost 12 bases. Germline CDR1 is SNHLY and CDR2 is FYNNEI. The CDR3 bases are TGTGCCAGCAGTGACGAGGTACAGGGGAAGCTGTTTTTT. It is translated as CASSDEVQGKLFF.

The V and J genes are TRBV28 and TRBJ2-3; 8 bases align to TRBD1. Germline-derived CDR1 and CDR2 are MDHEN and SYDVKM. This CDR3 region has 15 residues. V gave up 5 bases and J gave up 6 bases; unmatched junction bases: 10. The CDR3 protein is CASSGPQGAYDTQYF. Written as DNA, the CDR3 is TGTGCCAGCAGTGGACCGCAGGGGGCTTACGATACGCAGTATTTT.

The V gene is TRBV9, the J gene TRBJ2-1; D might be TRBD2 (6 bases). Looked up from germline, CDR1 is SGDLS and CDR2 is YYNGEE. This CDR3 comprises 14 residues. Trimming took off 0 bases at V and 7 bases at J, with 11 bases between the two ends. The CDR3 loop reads CASSVAGVKNEQFF. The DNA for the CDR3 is TGTGCCAGCAGCGTAGCGGGAGTGAAAAATGAGCAGTTCTTC.

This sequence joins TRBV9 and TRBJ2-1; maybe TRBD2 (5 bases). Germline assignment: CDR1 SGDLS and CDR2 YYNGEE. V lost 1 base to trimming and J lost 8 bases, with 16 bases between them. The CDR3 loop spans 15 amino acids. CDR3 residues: CASSVRGQQRDEQFF. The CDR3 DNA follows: TGTGCCAGCAGCGTACGAGGGCAACAACGCGATGAGCAGTTCTTC.

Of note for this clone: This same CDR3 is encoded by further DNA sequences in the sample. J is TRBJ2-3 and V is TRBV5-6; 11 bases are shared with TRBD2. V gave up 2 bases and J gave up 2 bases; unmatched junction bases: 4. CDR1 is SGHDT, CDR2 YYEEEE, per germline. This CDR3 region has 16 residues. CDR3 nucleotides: TGTGCCAGCAGCTTAGGACTAGCGGGCTTCACAGATACGCAGTATTTT. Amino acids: CASSLGLAGFTDTQYF.

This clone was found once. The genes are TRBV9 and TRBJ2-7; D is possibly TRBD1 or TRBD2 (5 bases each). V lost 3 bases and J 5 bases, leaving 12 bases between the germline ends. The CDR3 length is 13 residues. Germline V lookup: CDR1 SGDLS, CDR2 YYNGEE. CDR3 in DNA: TGTGCCAGCAGCGCCTGGGACGCCGACGAGCAGTACTTC. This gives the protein CASSAWDADEQYF.

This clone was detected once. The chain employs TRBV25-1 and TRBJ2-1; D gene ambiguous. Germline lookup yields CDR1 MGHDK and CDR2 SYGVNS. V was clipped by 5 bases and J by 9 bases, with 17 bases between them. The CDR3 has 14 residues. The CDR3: CASSSTWSDGEQFF. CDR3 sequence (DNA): TGTGCCAGCAGTTCTACTTGGTCCGACGGTGAGCAGTTCTTC.

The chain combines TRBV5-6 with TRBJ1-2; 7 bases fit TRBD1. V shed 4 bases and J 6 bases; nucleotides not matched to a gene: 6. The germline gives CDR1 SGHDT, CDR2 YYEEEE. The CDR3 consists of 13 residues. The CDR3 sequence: CASSRDSRDGYTF. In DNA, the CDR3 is TGTGCCAGCAGCCGGGACAGTAGGGATGGCTACACCTTC.

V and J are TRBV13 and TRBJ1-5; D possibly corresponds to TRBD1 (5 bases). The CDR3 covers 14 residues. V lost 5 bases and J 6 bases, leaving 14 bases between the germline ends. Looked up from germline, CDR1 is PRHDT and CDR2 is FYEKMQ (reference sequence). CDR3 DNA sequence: TGTGCCAGCAGCATCGGCGGGGCCTCTCAGCCCCAGCATTTT. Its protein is CASSIGGASQPQHF.

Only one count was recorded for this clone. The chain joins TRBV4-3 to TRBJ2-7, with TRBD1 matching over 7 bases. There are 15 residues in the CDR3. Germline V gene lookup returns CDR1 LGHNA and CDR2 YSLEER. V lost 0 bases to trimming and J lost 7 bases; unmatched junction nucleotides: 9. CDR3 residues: CASSQEGGLIREQYF. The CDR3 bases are TGCGCCAGCAGCCAAGAAGGGGGCTTGATCAGAGAGCAGTACTTC.

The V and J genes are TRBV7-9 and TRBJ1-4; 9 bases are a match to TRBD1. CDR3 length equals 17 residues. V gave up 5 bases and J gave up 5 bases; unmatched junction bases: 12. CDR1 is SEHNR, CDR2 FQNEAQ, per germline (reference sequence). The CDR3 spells CASSPRDRESVNEKLFF. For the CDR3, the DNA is TGTGCCAGCAGCCCCCGGGACAGGGAGAGCGTCAATGAAAAACTGTTTTTT.

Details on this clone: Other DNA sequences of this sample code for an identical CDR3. The CDR3 DNA reads TGCGCCAGCAGCCGCTTGCTAGCTCCCCAAGAGACCCAGTACTTC. Its protein is CASSRLLAPQETQYF. The chain joins TRBV4-3 to TRBJ2-5; a possible D gene is TRBD2 (5 bases). Germline values: CDR1 LGHNA, CDR2 YSLEER. The CDR3 covers 15 residues. The V end was cut by 4 bases, the J end by 1 base, with 13 bases between.

CDR3 sequence reads: CASYPTTQTYGYTF. In DNA form, the CDR3 reads TGTGCGTCGTACCCCACGACACAGACCTATGGCTACACCTTC. This chain uses TRBV30 with TRBJ1-2, with D unresolved. Germline assignment: CDR1 GTSNPN and CDR2 SVGIG (reference sequence). The CDR3 is 14 residues long.

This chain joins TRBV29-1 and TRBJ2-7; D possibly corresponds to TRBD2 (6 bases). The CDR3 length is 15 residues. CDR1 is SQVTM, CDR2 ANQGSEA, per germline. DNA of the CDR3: TGCAGGGGGGGTGTGGAAGCGGCTAGGACCTACGAGCAGTACTTC. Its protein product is CRGGVEAARTYEQYF.

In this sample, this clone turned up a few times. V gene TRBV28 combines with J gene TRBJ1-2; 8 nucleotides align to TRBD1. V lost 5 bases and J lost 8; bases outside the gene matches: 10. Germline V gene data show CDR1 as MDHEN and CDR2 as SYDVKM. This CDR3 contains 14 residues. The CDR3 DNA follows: TGTGCCAGCAGTCTGGACAGGGCATCTGCGGGCTACACCTTC. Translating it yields CASSLDRASAGYTF.

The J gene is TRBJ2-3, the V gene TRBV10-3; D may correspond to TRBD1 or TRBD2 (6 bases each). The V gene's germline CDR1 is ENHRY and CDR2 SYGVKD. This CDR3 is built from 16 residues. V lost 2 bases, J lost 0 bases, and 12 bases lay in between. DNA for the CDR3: TGTGCCATCAGTGAGCTAGTAGGGGGGAGCACAGATACGCAGTATTTT. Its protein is CAISELVGGSTDTQYF.

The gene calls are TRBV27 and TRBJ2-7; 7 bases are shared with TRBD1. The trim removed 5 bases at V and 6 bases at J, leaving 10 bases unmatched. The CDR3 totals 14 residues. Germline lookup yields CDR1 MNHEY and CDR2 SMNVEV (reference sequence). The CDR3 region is CASSLEAGGREQYF. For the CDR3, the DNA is TGTGCCAGCAGTCTAGAGGCAGGGGGACGCGAGCAGTACTTC.

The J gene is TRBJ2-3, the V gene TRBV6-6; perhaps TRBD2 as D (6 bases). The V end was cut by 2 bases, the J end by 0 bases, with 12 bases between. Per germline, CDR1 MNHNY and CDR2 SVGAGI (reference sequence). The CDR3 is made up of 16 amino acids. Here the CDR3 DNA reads TGTGCCAGCAGTTACGCGGGACTGACGAGCACAGATACGCAGTATTTT. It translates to CASSYAGLTSTDTQYF.

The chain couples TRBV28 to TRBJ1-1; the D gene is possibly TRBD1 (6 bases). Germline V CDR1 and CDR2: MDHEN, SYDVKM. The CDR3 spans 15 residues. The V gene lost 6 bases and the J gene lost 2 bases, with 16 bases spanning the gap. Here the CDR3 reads CASRGYSGVNTEAFF. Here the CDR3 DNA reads TGTGCCAGCAGGGGATACTCAGGGGTTAACACTGAAGCTTTCTTT.

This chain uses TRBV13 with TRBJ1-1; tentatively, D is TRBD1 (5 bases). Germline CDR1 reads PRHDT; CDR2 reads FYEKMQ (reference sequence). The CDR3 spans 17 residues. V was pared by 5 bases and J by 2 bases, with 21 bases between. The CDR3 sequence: CASSPHYRDLRNTEAFF. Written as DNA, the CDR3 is TGTGCCAGCAGCCCCCACTACCGGGACTTAAGAAACACTGAAGCTTTCTTT.

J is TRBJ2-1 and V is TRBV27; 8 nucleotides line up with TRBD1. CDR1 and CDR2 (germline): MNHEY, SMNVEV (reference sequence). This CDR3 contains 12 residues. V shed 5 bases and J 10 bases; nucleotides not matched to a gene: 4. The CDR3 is CASSLDRGEQFF. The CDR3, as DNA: TGTGCCAGCAGTCTCGACAGGGGCGAGCAGTTCTTC.

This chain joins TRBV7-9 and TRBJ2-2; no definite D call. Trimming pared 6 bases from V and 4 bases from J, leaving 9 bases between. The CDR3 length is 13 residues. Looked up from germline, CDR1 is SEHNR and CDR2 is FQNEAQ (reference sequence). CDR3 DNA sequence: TGTGCCAGCAGAGACACGGTCACCGGGGAGCTGTTTTTT. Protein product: CASRDTVTGELFF.

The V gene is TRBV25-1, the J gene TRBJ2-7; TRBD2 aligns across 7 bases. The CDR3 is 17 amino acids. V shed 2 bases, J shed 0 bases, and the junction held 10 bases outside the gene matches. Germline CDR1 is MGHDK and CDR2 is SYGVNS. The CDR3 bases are TGTGCCAGCAGTGAAAGGCCGATGGGAGGGAGCTCCTACGAGCAGTACTTC. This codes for CASSERPMGGSSYEQYF.

CDR3 coding DNA: TGTGCCAGCGGGCAGGGGGAGGAAAAACTGTTTTTT. Encoded protein: CASGQGEEKLFF. This rearrangement joins TRBV25-1 to TRBJ1-4, with 7 bases matching TRBD1. The length of the CDR3 is 12 residues. Germline V gene sequence: CDR1 MGHDK, CDR2 SYGVNS. Trimming cost V 8 bases and J 8 bases; bases outside gene matches: 5.

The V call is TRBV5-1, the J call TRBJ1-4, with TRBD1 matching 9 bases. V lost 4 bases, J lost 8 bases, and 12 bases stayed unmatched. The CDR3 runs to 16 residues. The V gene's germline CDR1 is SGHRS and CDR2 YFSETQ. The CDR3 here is CASSGKQGAEDEKLFF. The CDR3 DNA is TGCGCCAGCAGCGGAAAACAGGGGGCAGAAGACGAAAAACTGTTTTTT.

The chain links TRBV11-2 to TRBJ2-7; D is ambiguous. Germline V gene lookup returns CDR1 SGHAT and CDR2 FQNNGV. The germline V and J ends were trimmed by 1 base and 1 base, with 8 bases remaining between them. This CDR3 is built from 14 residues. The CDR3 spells CASSLGAASYEQYF. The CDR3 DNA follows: TGTGCCAGCAGCTTAGGGGCAGCTTCCTACGAGCAGTACTTC.

The CDR3 DNA reads as TGCGCCAGCAGCTCCTACGAAGCCCAAGAGACCCAGTACTTC. It is translated as CASSSYEAQETQYF. J is TRBJ2-5 and V is TRBV5-1; no reliable D call. Trimming removed 3 bases at V and 1 base at J, with 10 bases between. The CDR3 is made up of 14 amino acids. Germline V CDR1 and CDR2: SGHRS, YFSETQ.

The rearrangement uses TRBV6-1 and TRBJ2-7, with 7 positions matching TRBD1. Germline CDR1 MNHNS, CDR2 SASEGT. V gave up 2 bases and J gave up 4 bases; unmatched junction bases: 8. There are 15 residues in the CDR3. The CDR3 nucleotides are TGTGCCAGCAGTGAACTTCACAGGGGACAGTACGAGCAGTACTTC. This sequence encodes CASSELHRGQYEQYF.

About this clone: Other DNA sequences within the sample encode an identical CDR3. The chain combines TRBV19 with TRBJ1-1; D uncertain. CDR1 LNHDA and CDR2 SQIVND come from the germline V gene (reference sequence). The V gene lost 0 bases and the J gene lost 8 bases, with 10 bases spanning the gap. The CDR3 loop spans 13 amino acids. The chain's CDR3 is CASSIDLEDEAFF. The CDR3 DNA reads TGTGCCAGTAGTATAGATCTCGAAGACGAAGCTTTCTTT.

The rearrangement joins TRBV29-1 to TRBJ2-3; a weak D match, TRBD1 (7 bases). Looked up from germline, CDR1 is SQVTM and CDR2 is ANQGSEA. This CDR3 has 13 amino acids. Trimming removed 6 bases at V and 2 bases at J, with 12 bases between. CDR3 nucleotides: TGCAGCGTGGAGGGGACAGTCACAGATACGCAGTATTTT. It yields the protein CSVEGTVTDTQYF.

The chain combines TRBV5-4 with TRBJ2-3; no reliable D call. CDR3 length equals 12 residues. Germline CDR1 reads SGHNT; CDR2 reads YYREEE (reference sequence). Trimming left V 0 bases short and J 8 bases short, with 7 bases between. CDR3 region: CASSLEQLTQYF. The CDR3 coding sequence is TGTGCCAGCAGCTTGGAACAGCTTACGCAGTATTTT.

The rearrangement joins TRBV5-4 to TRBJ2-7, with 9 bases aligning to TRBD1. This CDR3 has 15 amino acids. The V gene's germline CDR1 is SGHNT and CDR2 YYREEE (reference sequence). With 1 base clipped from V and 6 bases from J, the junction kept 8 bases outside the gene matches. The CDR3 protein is CASSLSGTGLSEQYF. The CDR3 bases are TGTGCCAGCAGCTTGTCCGGGACAGGGCTTAGCGAGCAGTACTTC.